This T cell receptor (beta chain) was sequenced during a study of blood T cell repertoires in COVID-19. Study-level information: Samples of COVID-19 (acute and convalescent) were obtained from the United States, Italy and Spain. PBMCs, B-cell-depleted T cells, or T cells were the source of the cDNA or gDNA that made up the material.

Source study methods: Nucleated cell number was recorded as an estimate derived from reference gene primer amplification. Using immunoSEQ multiplex PCR, the repertoire was profiled, and TCRdb retains in-frame clones only, with some absent. V, J and clone size were drawn from that table, and D and trimming were deduced from the DNA. The sample has fewer than 350,000 clones; approximately 91% are singletons. The CDR3 totals 12 residues. V lost 4 bases, J lost 4 bases, and 6 bases lay in between. Germline CDR1 reads LGHDT; CDR2 reads YNNKEL (reference sequence). The sequence was collected from a man aged 18 to 30 with active or convalescent COVID-19. Sequences were obtained from peripheral blood. The rearrangement joins TRBV3-1 (or the pseudogene TRBV3-2) to TRBJ2-3; D gene uncertain. The CDR3 loop is CASSLGPDTQYF. CDR3 nucleotide sequence: TGTGCCAGCAGCCTTGGCCCAGATACGCAGTATTTT.